The 16 T cell receptor beta chains given below trace back to one sample, sequenced in a study of blood T cell repertoires in COVID-19. This table comes from immunoSEQ multiplex PCR, and its TCRdb copy is limited to in-frame clones, with some not included. The sample consists of some 95,000 clones, about 86% of them appearing once. Sequencing was carried out using peripheral blood. These receptors came from a man aged 80 or over with active or convalescent COVID-19.

This clone was seen a single time. This sequence joins TRBV4-2 and TRBJ1-4, with TRBD1 as a possible D gene (6 bases). Germline lookup yields CDR1 LGHNA and CDR2 YNFKEQ. The CDR3 loop spans 15 amino acids. Trimming stripped 0 bases from V and 8 bases from J, with 13 bases between. For the CDR3, the DNA is TGTGCCAGCAGCCAAGATCACAGGGAGGGCGAAAAACTGTTTTTT. Its translation: CASSQDHREGEKLFF.

This sequence joins TRBV18 and TRBJ1-5; 8 positions agree with TRBD1. With V trimmed by 5 bases and J by 4 bases, 7 bases remained unmatched. The CDR3 is 15 amino acids. CDR1 and CDR2 from the germline V gene are KGHSH and LQKENI. The CDR3 sequence: CASSSQGQGNQPQHF. CDR3 nucleotides: TGTGCCAGCTCATCTCAAGGACAGGGTAATCAGCCCCAGCATTTT.

The chain employs TRBV7-3 and TRBJ1-1; 9 bases map to TRBD1. This CDR3 spans 14 amino acids. Per the germline V gene, CDR1 is SGHTA and CDR2 is FQGTGA. The trim removed 5 bases at V and 5 bases at J, leaving 6 bases unmatched. This chain's CDR3 is CASSPGTGSTEAFF. CDR3 nucleotides: TGTGCCAGCAGCCCGGGGACAGGGTCTACTGAAGCTTTCTTT.

CDR3 DNA sequence: TGTGCCAGCTCACCACCGGGACTAGCGGGAGGTGGTGAGCAGTTCTTC. It is translated as CASSPPGLAGGGEQFF. The genes are TRBV18 and TRBJ2-1, with TRBD2 matching over 15 bases. Trimming at V came to 0 bases and at J to 9 bases, leaving 3 bases not matched to a gene. The CDR3 extends over 16 amino acids. The germline gives CDR1 KGHSH, CDR2 LQKENI.

In this sample, this clone turned up once. V and J are TRBV20-1 and TRBJ2-1, with 9 positions matching TRBD2. This CDR3 has 13 amino acids. Germline values: CDR1 DFQATT, CDR2 SNEGSKA (reference sequence). The V and J ends lost 3 bases and 5 bases, in that order; junction bases with no gene match: 2. The CDR3 sequence is CSASGLANNEQFF. Written as DNA, the CDR3 is TGCAGTGCTAGTGGACTAGCGAACAATGAGCAGTTCTTC.

This rearrangement joins TRBV7-2 to TRBJ2-1; 7 positions agree with TRBD2. V was clipped by 5 bases and J by 9 bases; unmatched bases: 22. Germline CDR1 SGHTA, CDR2 FQGNSA. The CDR3 extends over 18 amino acids. CDR3 nucleotide sequence: TGTGCCAGCAGCCCCGATCGACCTCTGACTAGCCGTGGTGGTGAGCAGTTCTTC. It translates to CASSPDRPLTSRGGEQFF.

The chain combines TRBV2 with TRBJ2-7; D might be TRBD1 (6 bases). Germline CDR1 and CDR2: SNHLY and FYNNEI. CDR3 length: 14 amino acids. V was clipped by 2 bases and J by 3 bases, with 11 bases between them. The DNA of the CDR3 is TGTGCCAGCAGTGAAAGTGTACAGGGCTACGAGCAGTACTTC. Translating it yields CASSESVQGYEQYF.

The rearrangement joins TRBV19 to TRBJ1-5; 10 positions match TRBD1. The germline CDR1 and CDR2 sequences are LNHDA and SQIVND (reference sequence). The trim removed 7 bases at V and 4 bases at J, leaving 7 bases unmatched. The CDR3 loop spans 15 amino acids. CDR3 sequence (DNA): TGTGCCAGTAATGACAGGGGGCGCCCAAATCAGCCCCAGCATTTT. Its protein product is CASNDRGRPNQPQHF.

The chain is built from TRBV4-1 and TRBJ2-3, with unresolved D. Germline V gene sequence: CDR1 MGHRA, CDR2 YSYEKL. The CDR3 has 12 residues. The V end lost 4 bases, the J end lost 4 bases, and 6 bases lay between the germline ends. CDR3 protein: CASSRVADTQYF. For the CDR3, the DNA is TGCGCCAGCAGCCGTGTAGCAGATACGCAGTATTTT.

The V gene is TRBV11-1, the J gene TRBJ1-1; maybe TRBD1 (5 bases). The germline CDR1 and CDR2 sequences are SGHAT and FQDESV (reference sequence). This CDR3 contains 14 residues. V lost 2 bases to trimming and J lost 5 bases, with 12 bases between them. CDR3 loop: CASSLTTGSTEAFF. CDR3 DNA: TGTGCCAGCAGCTTAACCACAGGTTCTACTGAAGCTTTCTTT.

The chain has TRBV4-2 and TRBJ1-5; 7 positions match TRBD1. The CDR3 is made up of 17 amino acids. Trimming at V came to 4 bases and at J to 1 base, leaving 10 bases not matched to a gene. Germline CDR1 is LGHNA and CDR2 is YNFKEQ. CDR3 region: CASSPDPTGRSNQPQHF. The CDR3, as DNA: TGTGCCAGCAGCCCAGATCCGACAGGGAGGAGCAATCAGCCCCAGCATTTT.

This chain links TRBV6-5 with TRBJ2-7; 7 bases map to TRBD1. V shed 6 bases and J 3 bases; nucleotides not matched to a gene: 8. The germline V gene has CDR1 MNHEY and CDR2 SVGAGI. The CDR3 covers 14 residues. The CDR3 loop reads CASRRQGFFYEQYF. The DNA of the CDR3 is TGTGCCAGCAGGAGACAGGGTTTTTTCTACGAGCAGTACTTC.

The sample holds one count of this clone. V is TRBV19 and J is TRBJ1-3; D remains unclear. V lost 5 bases and J lost 0, with 20 bases in between. CDR3 length: 18 residues. Germline V lookup: CDR1 LNHDA, CDR2 SQIVND (reference sequence). The CDR3 here is CASSPNGPGGSSGNTIYF. The CDR3 DNA reads TGTGCCAGTAGTCCAAATGGCCCGGGTGGAAGCTCTGGAAACACCATATATTTT. Full variable domain (rest looked up from reference TRBV19 and TRBJ1-3): DGGITQSPKYLFRKEGQNVTLSCEQNLNHDAMYWYRQDPGQGLRLIYYSQIVNDFQKGDIAEGYSVSREKKESFPLTVTSAQKNPTAFYLCASSPNGPGGSSGNTIYFGEGSWLTVV.

V is TRBV30 and J is TRBJ2-3, with 10 bases identical to TRBD2. With V trimmed by 2 bases and J by 3 bases, 5 bases remained unmatched. The CDR3 runs to 15 residues. Germline lookup yields CDR1 GTSNPN and CDR2 SVGIG (reference sequence). The CDR3 sequence is CAWSLGSGRTDTQYF. The CDR3, as DNA: TGTGCCTGGAGTCTGGGTAGCGGGAGGACAGATACGCAGTATTTT.

In its sample, this clone was seen a few times. The V gene is TRBV9, the J gene TRBJ2-1; 8 bases align to TRBD2. CDR3 length: 15 amino acids. Germline V lookup: CDR1 SGDLS, CDR2 YYNGEE. The V gene end was trimmed by 4 bases and the J gene end by 2 bases; junction bases not matched to a gene: 5. This CDR3 is CASSTRLAPYNEQFF. DNA of the CDR3: TGTGCCAGCAGCACCCGACTAGCGCCCTACAATGAGCAGTTCTTC.

This chain links TRBV12-3 or TRBV12-4 with TRBJ1-1; D unclear. The CDR3 contains 13 residues. The V end lost 0 bases, the J end lost 2 bases, and 4 bases lay between the germline ends. In DNA, the CDR3 is TGTGCCAGCAGTTTAGCCAGAAACACTGAAGCTTTCTTT. Protein product: CASSLARNTEAFF.